These T cell receptor beta chains were read from a single sample in a study of blood T cells in healthy people across ages. MiXCR was run by TCRdb on the 5' RACE reads, yielding one entry per CDR3 protein. The sample includes around 1,500,000 distinct CDR3 sequences, under 30% of them seen just once. The sequenced sample consisted of blood. All receptors come from a woman younger than 45 in good health. CDR3s include the opening cysteine and the closing phenylalanine or tryptophan. Fields, in order: clone size, J gene, D gene, V gene, CDR3 protein, CDR3 DNA. A D gene is named only where the DNA matches it firmly. The size field is filled for only some rows; it gives once, few, many or a size class.

>.|TRBJ2-3|.|TRBV6-5
CASSYSAPSYTDTQYF
TGTGCCAGCAGTTACTCTGCGCCAAGTTACACAGATACGCAGTATTTT
>many|TRBJ2-4|.|TRBV7-8
CASSVGHQWAKNIQYF
TGTGCCAGCAGCGTGGGACACCAATGGGCCAAAAACATTCAGTACTTC
>.|TRBJ2-5|TRBD2|TRBV5-1
CASRLAGTTGRTQYF
TGCGCCAGCCGACTAGCGGGGACAACCGGAAGGACCCAGTACTTC
>once|TRBJ2-1|.|TRBV10-1
CVTRAPSYNEQFF
TGCGTCACCCGAGCCCCTTCCTACAATGAGCAGTTCTTC
>.|TRBJ1-1|.|TRBV6-5
CASSYSGRRFTTEAFF
TGTGCCAGCAGTTATTCGGGGAGGAGATTTACAACTGAAGCTTTCTTT
>many|TRBJ2-1|TRBD2|TRBV29-1
CSVVRTSDDEQFF
TGCAGCGTTGTTCGGACTAGCGACGATGAGCAGTTCTTC
>few|TRBJ2-3|.|TRBV5-1
CASSAVSRTDTQYF
TGCGCCAGCAGCGCAGTTAGTCGCACAGATACGCAGTATTTT
>few|TRBJ2-3|TRBD2|TRBV6-5
CASRGRVDTQYF
TGTGCCAGCAGAGGGAGGGTAGATACGCAGTATTTT
>.|TRBJ2-2|.|TRBV12-3/TRBV12-4
CASRMRSGAHTGELFF
TGTGCCAGCAGGATGAGGTCGGGAGCACACACCGGGGAGTTGTTTTTT
>.|TRBJ2-7|TRBD2|TRBV20-1
CSALATGLAGPANEQYF
TGCAGTGCTCTCGCGACGGGACTAGCGGGGCCTGCAAACGAGCAGTACTTC
>.|TRBJ1-2|.|TRBV18
CASSPSLTEGYTF
TGTGCCAGCTCACCAAGCTTAACGGAGGGCTACACCTTC
>many|TRBJ1-4|TRBD1|TRBV7-2
CASSREGADNEKLFF
TGTGCCAGCAGCCGGGAGGGGGCGGATAATGAAAAACTGTTTTTT
>many|TRBJ2-1|.|TRBV9
CASSVVDSSYNEQFF
TGTGCCAGCAGCGTAGTGGATAGCTCCTACAATGAGCAGTTCTTC
>.|TRBJ2-3|.|TRBV18
CTSSPPGRGDTQYF
TGTACCAGCTCACCACCGGGTCGGGGAGATACGCAGTATTTT
>.|TRBJ2-1|.|TRBV7-3
CASSMGGLNEQFF
TGTGCCAGCAGCATGGGGGGCCTGAATGAGCAGTTCTTC
>few|TRBJ2-1|.|TRBV5-1
CASSHGPARGRSVEQFF
TGCGCCAGCAGCCATGGGCCCGCGCGGGGCCGGAGTGTAGAGCAGTTCTTC
>.|TRBJ2-2|TRBD2|TRBV7-9
CASSSTSSGELFF
TGTGCCAGCAGCTCGACTAGCAGCGGGGAGCTGTTTTTT
>.|TRBJ1-2|TRBD1|TRBV6-5
CASSRQGPLYGYTF
TGTGCCAGCAGCCGACAGGGGCCCCTCTATGGCTACACCTTC
>.|TRBJ1-4|TRBD1|TRBV20-1
CSASTGENRNEKRFF
TGCAGTGCTAGTACAGGGGAGAATAGGAATGAAAAACGGTTTTTT
>.|TRBJ2-3|TRBD1|TRBV7-2
CASSLNRDRGQISADTQYF
TGTGCCAGCAGCTTAAACCGGGACAGGGGTCAGATTAGCGCAGATACGCAGTATTTT
>few|TRBJ2-3|.|TRBV20-1
CSVRDGGPDTQYF
TGCAGTGTTAGAGATGGGGGGCCAGATACGCAGTATTTT
>many|TRBJ1-6|.|TRBV28
CASRQGGDYNSPLHF
TGTGCCAGCAGACAGGGTGGGGACTACAATTCACCCCTCCACTTT
>few|TRBJ2-2|TRBD1|TRBV15
CATSLDRAVRELFF
TGTGCCACCAGCCTGGACAGGGCAGTTAGGGAGCTGTTTTTT